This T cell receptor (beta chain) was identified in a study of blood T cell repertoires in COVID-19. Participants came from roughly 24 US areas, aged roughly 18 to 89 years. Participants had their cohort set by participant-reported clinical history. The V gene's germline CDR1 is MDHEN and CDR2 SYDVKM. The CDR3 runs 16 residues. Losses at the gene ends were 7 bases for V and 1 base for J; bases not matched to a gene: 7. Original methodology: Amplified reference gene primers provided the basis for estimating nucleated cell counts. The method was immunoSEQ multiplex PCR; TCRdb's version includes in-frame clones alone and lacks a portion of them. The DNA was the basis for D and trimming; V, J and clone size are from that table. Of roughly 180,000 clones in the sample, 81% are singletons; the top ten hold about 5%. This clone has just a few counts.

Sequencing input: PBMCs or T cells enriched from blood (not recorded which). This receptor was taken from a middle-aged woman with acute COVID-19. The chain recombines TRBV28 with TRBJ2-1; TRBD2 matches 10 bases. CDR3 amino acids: CASTIAGGTSYNEQFF. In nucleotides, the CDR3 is TGTGCCAGCACTATAGCGGGAGGTACGTCCTACAATGAGCAGTTCTTC.